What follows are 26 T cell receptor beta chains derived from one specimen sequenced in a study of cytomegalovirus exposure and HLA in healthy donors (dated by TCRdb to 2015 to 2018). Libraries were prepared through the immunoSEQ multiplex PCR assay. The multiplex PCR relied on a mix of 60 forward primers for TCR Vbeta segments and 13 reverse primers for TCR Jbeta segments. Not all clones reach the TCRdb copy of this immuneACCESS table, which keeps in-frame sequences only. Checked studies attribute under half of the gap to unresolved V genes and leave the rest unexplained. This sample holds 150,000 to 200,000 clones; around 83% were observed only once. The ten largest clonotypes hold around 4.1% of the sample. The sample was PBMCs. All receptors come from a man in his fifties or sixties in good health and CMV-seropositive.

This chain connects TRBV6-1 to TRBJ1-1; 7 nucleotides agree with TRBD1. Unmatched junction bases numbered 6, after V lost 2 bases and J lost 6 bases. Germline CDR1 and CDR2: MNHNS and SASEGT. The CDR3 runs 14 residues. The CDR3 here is CASSEWAGGSEAFF. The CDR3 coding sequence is TGTGCCAGCAGTGAATGGGCAGGGGGGTCTGAAGCTTTCTTT.

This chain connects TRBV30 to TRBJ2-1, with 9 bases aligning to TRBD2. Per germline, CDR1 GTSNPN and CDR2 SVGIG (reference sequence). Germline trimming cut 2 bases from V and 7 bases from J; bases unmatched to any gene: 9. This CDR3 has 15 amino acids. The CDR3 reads CAWSIIAGAINEQFF. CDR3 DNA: TGTGCCTGGAGTATCATAGCGGGAGCTATTAATGAGCAGTTCTTC.

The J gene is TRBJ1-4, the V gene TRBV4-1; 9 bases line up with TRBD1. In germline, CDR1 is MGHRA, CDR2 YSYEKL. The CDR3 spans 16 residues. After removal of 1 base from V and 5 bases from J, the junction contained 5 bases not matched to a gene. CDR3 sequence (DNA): TGCGCCAGCAGCCAAGGGATCGGGACAGGGAATGAAAAACTGTTTTTT. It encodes CASSQGIGTGNEKLFF.

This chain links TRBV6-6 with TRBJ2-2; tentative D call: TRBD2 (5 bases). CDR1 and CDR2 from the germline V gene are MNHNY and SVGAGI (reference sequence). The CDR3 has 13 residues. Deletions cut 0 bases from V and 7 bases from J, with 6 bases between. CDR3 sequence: CASSYSEGGELFF. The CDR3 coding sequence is TGTGCCAGCAGTTACTCAGAGGGCGGGGAGCTGTTTTTT.

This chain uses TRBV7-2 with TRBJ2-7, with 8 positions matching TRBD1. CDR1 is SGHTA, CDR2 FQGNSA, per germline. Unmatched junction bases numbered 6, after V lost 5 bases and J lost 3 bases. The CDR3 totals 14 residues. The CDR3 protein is CASSPWTGHYEQYF. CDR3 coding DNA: TGTGCCAGCAGCCCATGGACAGGGCACTACGAGCAGTACTTC. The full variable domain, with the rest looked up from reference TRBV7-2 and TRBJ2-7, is GAGVSQSPSNKVTEKGKDVELRCDPISGHTALYWYRQSLGQGLEFLIYFQGNSAPDKSGLPSDRFSAERTGGSVSTLTIQRTQQEDSAVYLCASSPWTGHYEQYFGPGTRLTVT.

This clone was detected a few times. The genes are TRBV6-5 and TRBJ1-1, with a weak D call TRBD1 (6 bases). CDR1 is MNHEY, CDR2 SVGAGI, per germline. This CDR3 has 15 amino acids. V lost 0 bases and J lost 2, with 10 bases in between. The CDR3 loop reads CASSYSWGLNTEAFF. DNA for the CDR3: TGTGCCAGCAGTTACTCGTGGGGGCTCAACACTGAAGCTTTCTTT.

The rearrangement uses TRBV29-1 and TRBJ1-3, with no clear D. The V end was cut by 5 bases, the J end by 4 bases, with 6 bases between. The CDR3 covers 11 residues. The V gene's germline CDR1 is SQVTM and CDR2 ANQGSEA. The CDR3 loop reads CSVTGGNTIYF. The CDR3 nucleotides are TGCAGCGTTACCGGGGGAAACACCATATATTTT.

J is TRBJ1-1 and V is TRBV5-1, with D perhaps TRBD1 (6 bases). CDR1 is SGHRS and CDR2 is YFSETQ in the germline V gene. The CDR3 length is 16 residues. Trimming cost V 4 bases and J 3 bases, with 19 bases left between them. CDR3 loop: CASSRRSRGGDTEAFF. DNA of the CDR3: TGCGCCAGCAGCCGGAGGTCTAGGGGGGGTGACACTGAAGCTTTCTTT.

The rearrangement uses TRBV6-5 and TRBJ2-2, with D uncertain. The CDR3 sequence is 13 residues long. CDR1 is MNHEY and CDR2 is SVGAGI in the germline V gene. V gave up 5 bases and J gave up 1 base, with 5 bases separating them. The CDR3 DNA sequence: TGTGCCAGCAGTCCCATGAACACCGGGGAGCTGTTTTTT. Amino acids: CASSPMNTGELFF.

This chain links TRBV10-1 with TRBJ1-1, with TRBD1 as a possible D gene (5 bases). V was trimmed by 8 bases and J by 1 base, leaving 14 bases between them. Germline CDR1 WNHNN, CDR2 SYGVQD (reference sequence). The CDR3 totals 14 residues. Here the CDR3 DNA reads TGCGCCAGCCTTAACAGGCAAAAGAACACTGAAGCTTTCTTT. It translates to CASLNRQKNTEAFF.

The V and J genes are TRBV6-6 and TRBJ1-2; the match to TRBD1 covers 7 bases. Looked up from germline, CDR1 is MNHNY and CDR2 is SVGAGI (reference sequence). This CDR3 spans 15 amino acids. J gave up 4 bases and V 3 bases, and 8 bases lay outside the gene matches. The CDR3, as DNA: TGTGCCAGCAGTTATAGTCTCCGGGACAGCTATGGCTACACCTTC. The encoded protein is CASSYSLRDSYGYTF.

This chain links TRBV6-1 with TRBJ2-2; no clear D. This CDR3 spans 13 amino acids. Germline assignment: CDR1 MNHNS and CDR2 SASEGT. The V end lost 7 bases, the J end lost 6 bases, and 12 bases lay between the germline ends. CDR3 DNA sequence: TGTGCCAGCATCCCTTTTGTTGCCGGGGAGCTGTTTTTT. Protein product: CASIPFVAGELFF.

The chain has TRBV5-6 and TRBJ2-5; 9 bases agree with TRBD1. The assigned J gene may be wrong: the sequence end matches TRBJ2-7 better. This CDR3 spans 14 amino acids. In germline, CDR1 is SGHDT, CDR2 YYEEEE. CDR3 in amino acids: CASSPGTGSYEQYF. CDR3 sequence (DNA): TGTGCCAGCAGCCCCGGGACAGGGTCCTACGAGCAGTACTTC.

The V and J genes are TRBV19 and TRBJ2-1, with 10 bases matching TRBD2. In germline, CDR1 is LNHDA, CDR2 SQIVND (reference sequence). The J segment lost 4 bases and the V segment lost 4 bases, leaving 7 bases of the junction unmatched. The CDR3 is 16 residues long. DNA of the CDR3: TGTGCCAGTAGTACTTACTGGACTAGCGGTTACAATGAGCAGTTCTTC. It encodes CASSTYWTSGYNEQFF.

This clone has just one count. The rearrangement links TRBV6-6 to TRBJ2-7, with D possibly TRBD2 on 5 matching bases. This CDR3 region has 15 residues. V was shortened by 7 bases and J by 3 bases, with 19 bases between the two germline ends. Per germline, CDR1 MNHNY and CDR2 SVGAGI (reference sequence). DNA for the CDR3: TGTGCCAGCACGGGGATGGATCGTCCCCTCTACGAGCAGTACTTC. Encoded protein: CASTGMDRPLYEQYF.

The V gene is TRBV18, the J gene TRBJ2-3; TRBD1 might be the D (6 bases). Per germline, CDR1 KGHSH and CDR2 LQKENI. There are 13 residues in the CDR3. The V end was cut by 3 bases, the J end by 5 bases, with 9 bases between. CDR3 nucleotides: TGTGCCAGCTCACCCCCAGGGGTAGATACGCAGTATTTT. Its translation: CASSPPGVDTQYF.

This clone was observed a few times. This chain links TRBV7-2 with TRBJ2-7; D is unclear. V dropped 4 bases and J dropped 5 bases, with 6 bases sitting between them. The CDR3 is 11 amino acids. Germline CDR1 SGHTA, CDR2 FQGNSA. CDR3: CASSSYHEQYF. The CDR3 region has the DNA TGTGCCAGCAGCTCGTATCACGAGCAGTACTTC.

The CDR3 spells CASRAGGINEQFF. For the CDR3, the DNA is TGTGCCAGCAGAGCGGGGGGAATCAATGAGCAGTTCTTC. The V call is TRBV28, the J call TRBJ2-1, with 9 bases that match TRBD2. This CDR3 region has 13 residues. V dropped 6 bases and J dropped 6; count of bases not matched to a gene: 3. The germline gives CDR1 MDHEN, CDR2 SYDVKM.

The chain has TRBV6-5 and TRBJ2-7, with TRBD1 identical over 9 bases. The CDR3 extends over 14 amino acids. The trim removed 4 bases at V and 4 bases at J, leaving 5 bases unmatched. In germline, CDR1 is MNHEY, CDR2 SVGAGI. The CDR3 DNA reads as TGTGCCAGCAGTTCGGGACAGGGTGTGTACGAGCAGTACTTC. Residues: CASSSGQGVYEQYF.

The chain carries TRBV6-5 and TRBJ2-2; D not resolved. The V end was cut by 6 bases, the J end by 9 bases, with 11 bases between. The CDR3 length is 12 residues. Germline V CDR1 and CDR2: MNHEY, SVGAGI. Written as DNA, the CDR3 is TGTGCCAGCAGCCCCGAGCGTAGGGAGCTGTTTTTT. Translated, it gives CASSPERRELFF.

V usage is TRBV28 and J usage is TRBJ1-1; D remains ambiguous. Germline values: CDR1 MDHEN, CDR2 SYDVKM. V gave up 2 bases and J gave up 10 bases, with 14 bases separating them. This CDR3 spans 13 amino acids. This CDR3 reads CASSLAAVGIAFF. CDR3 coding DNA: TGTGCCAGCAGTTTAGCGGCAGTGGGTATAGCTTTCTTT.

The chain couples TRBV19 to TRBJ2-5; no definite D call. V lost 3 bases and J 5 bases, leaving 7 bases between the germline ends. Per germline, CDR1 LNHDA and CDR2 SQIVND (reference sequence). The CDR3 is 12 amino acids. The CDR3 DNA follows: TGTGCCAGTAGTATGAACGGGGAGACCCAGTACTTC. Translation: CASSMNGETQYF.

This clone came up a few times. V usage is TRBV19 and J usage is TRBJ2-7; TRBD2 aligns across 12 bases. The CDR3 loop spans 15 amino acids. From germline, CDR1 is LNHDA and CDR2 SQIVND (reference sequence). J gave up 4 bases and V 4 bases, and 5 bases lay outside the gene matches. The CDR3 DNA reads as TGTGCCAGTAGTACGACTAGCGGGAGATCGTACGAGCAGTACTTC. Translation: CASSTTSGRSYEQYF.

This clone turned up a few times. The CDR3 DNA sequence: TGTGCCAGCACCCCCCCGGGGAGGAACACTGAAGCTTTCTTT. Translated, it gives CASTPPGRNTEAFF. The chain has TRBV6-6 and TRBJ1-1, with unresolved D. The germline V gene has CDR1 MNHNY and CDR2 SVGAGI (reference sequence). V lost 7 bases and J 1 base, leaving 13 bases between the germline ends. The CDR3 covers 14 residues.

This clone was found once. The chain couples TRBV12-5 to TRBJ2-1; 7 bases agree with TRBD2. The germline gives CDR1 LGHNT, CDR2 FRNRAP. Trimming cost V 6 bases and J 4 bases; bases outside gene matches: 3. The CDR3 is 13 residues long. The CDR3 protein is CASGAAGYNEQFF. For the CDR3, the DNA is TGTGCTAGTGGCGCAGCGGGGTACAATGAGCAGTTCTTC.

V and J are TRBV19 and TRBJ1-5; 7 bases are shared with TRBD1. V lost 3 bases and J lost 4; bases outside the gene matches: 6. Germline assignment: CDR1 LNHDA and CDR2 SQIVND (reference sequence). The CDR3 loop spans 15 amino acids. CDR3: CASSIGDRVNQPQHF. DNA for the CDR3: TGTGCCAGTAGTATCGGGGACAGAGTGAATCAGCCCCAGCATTTT.